A selection of T cell receptor beta chains follows, all from one sample in a study of cytomegalovirus exposure and HLA in healthy donors. The repertoire was sequenced with immunoSEQ multiplex PCR; TCRdb's copy has only in-frame clones and lacks some. The sample includes 45,000 or so clones. The material sequenced was PBMCs. The source of these receptors is a male donor in good health and CMV-seronegative. The CDR3 runs from the conserved cysteine through the conserved F or W. The D gene is left open where the match is weak.

DNA,CDR3,V,length,D,J
TGCGCCAGCAGCCAGGGGGGATTGACAGGGTTCAGGAATCAGCCCCAGCATTTT,CASSQGGLTGFRNQPQHF,TRBV4-1,18,TRBD1,TRBJ1-5
TGTGCCAGTAAGTCTGGCAGTTCACCCCTCCACTTT,CASKSGSSPLHF,TRBV19,12,NA,TRBJ1-6
TGTGCCAGCAGAGGGACAGGGGGGCCAGAGCAGTACTTC,CASRGTGGPEQYF,TRBV2,13,TRBD1,TRBJ2-7
TGCGCCAGCAGCTTGAAGGCCAGGGCGGATACGCAGTATTTT,CASSLKARADTQYF,TRBV5-1,14,NA,TRBJ2-3
TGTGCCAGCAGTCTTATGGCCACCCTAGGCACAGATACGCAGTATTTT,CASSLMATLGTDTQYF,TRBV28,16,NA,TRBJ2-3
TGTGCCAGTAGTATGGGGACAGGGGATTACGAGCAGTACTTC,CASSMGTGDYEQYF,TRBV19,14,TRBD1,TRBJ2-7
TGTGCCAGCAGTTACTCCGGGTCTAAACTCAGGGACACCATATATTTT,CASSYSGSKLRDTIYF,TRBV6-6,16,NA,TRBJ1-3
TGTGCCAGTAGTAGGAGGGACTCAAGAGGGCCCCAGCATTTT,CASSRRDSRGPQHF,TRBV19,14,NA,TRBJ1-5
TGTGCCAGCAGCTTCCTCACAGGGGGCGCGAAGGGCTATGGCTACACCTTC,CASSFLTGGAKGYGYTF,TRBV7-9,17,TRBD1,TRBJ1-2
TGTGCCTGGAGTGCCCAGGGGTACACTGAAGCTTTCTTT,CAWSAQGYTEAFF,TRBV30,13,NA,TRBJ1-1
TGCGCCAGCAGCCCTACTAGAGGCAATCAGCCCCAGCATTTT,CASSPTRGNQPQHF,TRBV4-1,14,NA,TRBJ1-5
TGCGCCAGCAGCCAAGGCGAGGGCATGAACACTGAAGCTTTCTTT,CASSQGEGMNTEAFF,TRBV4-1,15,NA,TRBJ1-1
TGTGCCAGCAGTTACGGGCAAAGAGATGAAGCTTTCTTT,CASSYGQRDEAFF,TRBV6-5,13,NA,TRBJ1-1
TGCGCCAGCAGCCAAGCCCCCGGACAGAGTTACGAGCAGTACTTC,CASSQAPGQSYEQYF,TRBV4-1,15,NA,TRBJ2-7